This T cell receptor (beta chain) comes out of a study of T-cell reconstitution after alpha-beta-depleted transplantation in children. Study-wide findings and caveats: T-cell counts and diversity at one year following transplant were attributed mainly to newly produced T cells.

Unique molecular identifiers tagged the TCRbeta library. TCRdb re-called the PCR reads through MiXCR, storing one row per CDR3 protein. This sample carries approximately 97,000 distinct CDR3 sequences, roughly 7.2% of them seen once, and the ten largest clones take about 16%. This clonotype has a count of ten or more. Its antigen is currently unknown. The clonotype originates from a boy aged 2 to 10 with acute lymphoblastic leukemia, due to receive a stem cell transplant. The input for sequencing was PBMCs, taken before TCRalphabeta/CD19-depleted stem cell transplant.

Written as DNA, the CDR3 is TGCAGTGCTAGAGGCCAGGTGAACACCGGGGAGCTGTTTTTT. It codes for CSARGQVNTGELFF. The chain is built from TRBV20-1 and TRBJ2-2; no reliable D call. The CDR3 has 14 amino acids. CDR1 is DFQATT, CDR2 SNEGSKA, per germline (reference sequence). Trimming left V 1 base short and J 1 base short, with 7 bases between.